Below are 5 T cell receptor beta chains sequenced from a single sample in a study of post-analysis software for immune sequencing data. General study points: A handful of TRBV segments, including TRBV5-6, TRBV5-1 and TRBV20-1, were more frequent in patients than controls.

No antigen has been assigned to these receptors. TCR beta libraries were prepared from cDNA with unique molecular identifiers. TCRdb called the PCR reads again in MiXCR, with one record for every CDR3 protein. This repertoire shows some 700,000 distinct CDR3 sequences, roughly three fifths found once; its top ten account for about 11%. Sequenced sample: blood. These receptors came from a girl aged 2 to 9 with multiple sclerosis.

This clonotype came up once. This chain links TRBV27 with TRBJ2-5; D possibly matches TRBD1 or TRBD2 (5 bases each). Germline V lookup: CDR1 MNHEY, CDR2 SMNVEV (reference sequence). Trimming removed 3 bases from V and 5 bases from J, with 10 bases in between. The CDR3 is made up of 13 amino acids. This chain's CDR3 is CASSLWGSETQYF. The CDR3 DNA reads TGTGCCAGCAGTTTGTGGGGGAGCGAGACCCAGTACTTC.

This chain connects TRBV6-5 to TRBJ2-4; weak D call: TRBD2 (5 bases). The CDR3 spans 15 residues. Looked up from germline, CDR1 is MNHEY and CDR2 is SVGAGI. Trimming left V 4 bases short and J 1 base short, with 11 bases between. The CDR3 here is CASSSGVGAKNIQYF. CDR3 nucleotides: TGTGCCAGCAGTTCCGGGGTAGGGGCCAAAAACATTCAGTACTTC.

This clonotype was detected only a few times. CDR3 in DNA: TGCGCCAGCAGTGTCACAGGGTTTAGCAATGAGCAGTTCTTC. It specifies CASSVTGFSNEQFF. The chain is built from TRBV5-1 and TRBJ2-1; D perhaps matches TRBD1 (6 bases). In germline, CDR1 is SGHRS, CDR2 YFSETQ. Trimming removed 5 bases at V and 6 bases at J, with 15 bases between. The CDR3 is 14 amino acids.

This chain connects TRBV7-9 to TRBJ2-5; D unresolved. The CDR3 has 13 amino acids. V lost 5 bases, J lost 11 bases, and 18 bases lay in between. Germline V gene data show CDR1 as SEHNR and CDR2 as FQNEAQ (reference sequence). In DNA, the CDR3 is TGTGCCAGCAGCCCCCCCCCGGGTAATGAGCAGTACTTC. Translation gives CASSPPPGNEQYF.

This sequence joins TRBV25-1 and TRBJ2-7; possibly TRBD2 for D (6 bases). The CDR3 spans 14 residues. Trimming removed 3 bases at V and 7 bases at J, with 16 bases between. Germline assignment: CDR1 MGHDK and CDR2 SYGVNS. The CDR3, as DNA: TGTGCCAGCAGTGAGCTTGGGGTAGCGGAAGAGCAGTACTTC. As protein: CASSELGVAEEQYF.